The present TCR beta chain was sequenced within a study of human thymus T cells. The study's findings and limits: Thymic and blood repertoires appeared to display a bias in their usage of V and J genes.

This clone was recorded once. Its antigen remains unidentified. Corrective surgery for congenital heart defects was being performed on the healthy Finnish infants who were the donors. During surgery, 0.5-1 mL peripheral blood was drawn from four of eight donors. Profiling relied on immunoSEQ multiplex PCR, and the TCRdb table lists in-frame clones only, not all of them. The table includes tens of thousands of clones, 94% detected once. Trimming shortened V by 0 bases and J by 5 bases, and 13 bases separated the two germline ends. This CDR3 region has 15 residues. Germline V gives CDR1 MNHNS, CDR2 SASEGT.

Sequencing input: blood. V usage is TRBV6-1 and J usage is TRBJ1-2; D not certain. The source of this sequence is a boy less than two years old with a congenital heart defect but otherwise immunologically healthy. The CDR3 protein is CASSEAPALLYGYTF. The CDR3 nucleotides read TGTGCCAGCAGTGAAGCCCCGGCCCTACTTTATGGCTACACCTTC.